This T cell receptor (beta chain) stems from a study of blood T cell repertoires in COVID-19. On the study more broadly: Whether acute or convalescent, the COVID-19 samples came from the United States, Italy and Spain. The cDNA or gDNA used as material had been derived from T cells, B-cell-depleted T cells, or PBMCs.

Authors' processing steps: Reference gene primer amplification yielded estimated nucleated cell counts. Here immunoSEQ multiplex PCR was the method, and the copy in TCRdb shows in-frame clones only, minus some. That table is the source of V, J and clone size, and D and trimming were worked out from the DNA. The sample lists some 280,000 clones, around nine tenths occurring once. CDR3 length: 14 residues. Per the germline V gene, CDR1 is LNHNV and CDR2 is YYDKDF (reference sequence). V was clipped by 0 bases and J by 12 bases, with 17 bases between them. This clonotype originated in a woman aged 40 to 50 who had recovered from COVID-19. This chain connects TRBV15 to TRBJ1-1; D might be TRBD1 (5 bases). Sequenced: peripheral blood. CDR3 amino acids: CATSRDGQDKKTFF. CDR3 DNA sequence: TGTGCCACCAGCAGAGATGGTCAGGACAAGAAAACTTTCTTT.